This T cell receptor beta chain came from a study of Ad26.COV2.S vaccination and SARS-CoV-2 variants. Study-wide points: It was found that vaccine and placebo recipients had similar non-spike TCR breadth.

The treatment here: around 19 received Ad26.COV2.S at low or high dose, single or two shots; several received placebo; per-sample allocation not given. Material that was analyzed had been drawn on day 63 after the first vaccine or placebo injection. What was given as vaccine was an Ad26 vector encoding Wuhan-strain SARS-CoV-2 spike. Some clones are missing from TCRdb's copy, which holds only in-frame ones; the method was immunoSEQ multiplex PCR. The profile covers about 350,000 clones, with approximately 86% appearing a single time and about 11% taken by the ten largest. Germline CDR1 SEHNR, CDR2 FQNEAQ (reference sequence). The CDR3 spans 11 residues. V lost 1 base and J 4 bases, leaving 2 bases between the germline ends. A word on this clone: Its cognate antigen is unknown. Other DNA sequences in this specimen translate into the identical CDR3.

Source: peripheral blood, taken in a trial of Ad26.COV2.S vaccine versus placebo. The gene calls are TRBV7-9 and TRBJ2-7; unclear D gene. The TCR sequence derives from a person between 18 and 60 years old who received the Ad26.COV2.S COVID-19 vaccine or a placebo. The CDR3 bases are TGTGCCAGCAGCTTAGAGTACGAGCAGTACTTC. Translation: CASSLEYEQYF.